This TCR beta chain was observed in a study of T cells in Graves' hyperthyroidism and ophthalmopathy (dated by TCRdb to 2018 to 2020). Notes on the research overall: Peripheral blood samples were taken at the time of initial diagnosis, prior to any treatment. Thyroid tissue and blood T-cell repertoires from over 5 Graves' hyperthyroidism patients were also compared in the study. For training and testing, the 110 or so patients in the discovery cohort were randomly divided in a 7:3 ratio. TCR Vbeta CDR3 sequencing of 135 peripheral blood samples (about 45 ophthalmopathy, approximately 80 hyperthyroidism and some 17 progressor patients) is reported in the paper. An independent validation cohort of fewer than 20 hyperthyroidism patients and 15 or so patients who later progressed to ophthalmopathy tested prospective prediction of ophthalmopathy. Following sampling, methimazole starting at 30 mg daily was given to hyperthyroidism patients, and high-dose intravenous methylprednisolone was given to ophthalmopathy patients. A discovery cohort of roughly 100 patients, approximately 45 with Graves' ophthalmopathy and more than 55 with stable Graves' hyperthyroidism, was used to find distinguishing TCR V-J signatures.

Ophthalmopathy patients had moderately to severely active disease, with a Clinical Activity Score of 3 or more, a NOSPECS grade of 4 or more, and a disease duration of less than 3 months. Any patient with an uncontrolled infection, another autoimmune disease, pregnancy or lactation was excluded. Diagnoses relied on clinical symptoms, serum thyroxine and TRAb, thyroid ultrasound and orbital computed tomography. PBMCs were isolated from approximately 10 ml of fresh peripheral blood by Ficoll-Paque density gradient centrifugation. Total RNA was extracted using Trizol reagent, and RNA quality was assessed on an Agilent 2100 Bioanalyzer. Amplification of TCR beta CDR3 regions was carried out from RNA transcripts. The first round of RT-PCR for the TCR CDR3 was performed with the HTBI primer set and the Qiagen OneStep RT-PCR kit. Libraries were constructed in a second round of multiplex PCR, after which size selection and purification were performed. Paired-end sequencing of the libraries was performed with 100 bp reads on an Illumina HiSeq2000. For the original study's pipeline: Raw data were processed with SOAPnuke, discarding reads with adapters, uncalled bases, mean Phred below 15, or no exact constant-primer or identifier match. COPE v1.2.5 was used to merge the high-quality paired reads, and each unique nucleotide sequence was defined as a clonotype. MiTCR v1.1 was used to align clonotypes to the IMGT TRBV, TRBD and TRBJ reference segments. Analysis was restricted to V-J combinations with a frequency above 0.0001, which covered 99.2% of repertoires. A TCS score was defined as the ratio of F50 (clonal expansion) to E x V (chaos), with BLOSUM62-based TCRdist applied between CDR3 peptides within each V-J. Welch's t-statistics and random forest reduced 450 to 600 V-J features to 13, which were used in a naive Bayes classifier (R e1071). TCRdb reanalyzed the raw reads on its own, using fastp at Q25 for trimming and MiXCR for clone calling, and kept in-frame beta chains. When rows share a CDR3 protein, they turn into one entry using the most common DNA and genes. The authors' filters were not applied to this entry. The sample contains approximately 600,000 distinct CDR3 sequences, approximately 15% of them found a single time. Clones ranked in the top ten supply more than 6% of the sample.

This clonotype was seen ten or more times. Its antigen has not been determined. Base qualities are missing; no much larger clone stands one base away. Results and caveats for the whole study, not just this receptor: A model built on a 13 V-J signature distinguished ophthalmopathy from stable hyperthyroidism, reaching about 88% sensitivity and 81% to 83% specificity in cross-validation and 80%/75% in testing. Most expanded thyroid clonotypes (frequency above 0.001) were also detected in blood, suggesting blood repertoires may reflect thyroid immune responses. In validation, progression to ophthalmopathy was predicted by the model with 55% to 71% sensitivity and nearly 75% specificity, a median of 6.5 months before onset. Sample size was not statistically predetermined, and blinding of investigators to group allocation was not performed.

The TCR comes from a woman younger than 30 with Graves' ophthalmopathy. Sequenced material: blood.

The DNA sequence reads TGTGCCAGCAATCCCCCAGGGGGGAGTGATGAGCAGTTCTTC. This gives the protein CASNPPGGSDEQFF. Rearrangement joined TRBV28 to TRBJ2-1; the best D guess is TRBD1, with 7 bases matching. The V and J ends are trimmed by 7 bases and 8 bases, leaving 18 bases between them. Measured from the cysteine to the phenylalanine, the CDR3 is 14 residues long. This entry keeps only the CDR3 DNA: 42 bases, framed from base 1. Based on the germline V gene, the CDR1 and CDR2 sequences are MDHEN and SYDVKM.